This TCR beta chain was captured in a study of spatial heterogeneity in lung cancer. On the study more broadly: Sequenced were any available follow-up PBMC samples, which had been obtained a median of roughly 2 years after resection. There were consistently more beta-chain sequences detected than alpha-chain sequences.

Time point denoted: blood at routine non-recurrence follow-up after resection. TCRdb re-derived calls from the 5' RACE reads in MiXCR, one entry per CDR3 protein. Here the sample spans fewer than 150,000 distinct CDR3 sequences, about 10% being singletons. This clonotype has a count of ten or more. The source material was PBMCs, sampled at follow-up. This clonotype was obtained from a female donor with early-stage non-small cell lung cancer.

CDR3 nucleotide sequence: TGCGCCAGCAGCCTTCATGGCCCGACAGATACGCAGTATTTT. Amino acid sequence: CASSLHGPTDTQYF. V gene TRBV5-1 combines with J gene TRBJ2-3; D call uncertain. Germline CDR1 and CDR2: SGHRS and YFSETQ. CDR3 size: 14 residues. The V end was cut by 4 bases, the J end by 3 bases, with 12 bases between.